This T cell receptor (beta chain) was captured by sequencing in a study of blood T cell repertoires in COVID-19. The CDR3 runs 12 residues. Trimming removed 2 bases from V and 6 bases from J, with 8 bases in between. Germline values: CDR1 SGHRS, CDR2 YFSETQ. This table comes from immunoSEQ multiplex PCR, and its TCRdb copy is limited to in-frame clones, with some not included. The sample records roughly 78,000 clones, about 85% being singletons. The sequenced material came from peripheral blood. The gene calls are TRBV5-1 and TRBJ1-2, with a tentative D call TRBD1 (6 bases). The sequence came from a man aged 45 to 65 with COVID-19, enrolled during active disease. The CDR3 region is CASSLQGDGYTF. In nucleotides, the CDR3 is TGCGCCAGCAGCTTACAGGGCGATGGCTACACCTTC.